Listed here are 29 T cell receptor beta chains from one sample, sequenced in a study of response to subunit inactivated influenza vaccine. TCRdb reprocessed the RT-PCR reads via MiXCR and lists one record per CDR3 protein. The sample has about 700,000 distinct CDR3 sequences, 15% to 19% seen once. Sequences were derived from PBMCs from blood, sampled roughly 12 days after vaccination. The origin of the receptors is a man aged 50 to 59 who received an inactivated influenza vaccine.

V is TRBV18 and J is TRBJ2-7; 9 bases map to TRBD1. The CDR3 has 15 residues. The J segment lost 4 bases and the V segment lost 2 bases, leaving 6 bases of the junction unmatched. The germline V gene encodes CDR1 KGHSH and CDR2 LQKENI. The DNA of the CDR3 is TGTGCCAGCTCACCAAGCGGACAGGGGACGTACGAGCAGTACTTC. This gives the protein CASSPSGQGTYEQYF.

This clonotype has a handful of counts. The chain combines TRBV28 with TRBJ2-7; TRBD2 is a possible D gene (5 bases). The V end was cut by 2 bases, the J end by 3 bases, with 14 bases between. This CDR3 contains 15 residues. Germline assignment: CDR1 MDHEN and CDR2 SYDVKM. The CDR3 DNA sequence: TGTGCCAGCAGTTTAATGTTTTCGGAGGACTACGAGCAGTACTTC. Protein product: CASSLMFSEDYEQYF.

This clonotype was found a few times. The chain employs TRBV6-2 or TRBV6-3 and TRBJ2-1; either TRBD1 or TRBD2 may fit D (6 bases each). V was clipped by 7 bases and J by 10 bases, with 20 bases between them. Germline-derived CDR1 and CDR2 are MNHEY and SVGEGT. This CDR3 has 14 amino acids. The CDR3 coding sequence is TGTGCCAGCATGGTTACGGGGGCGGCTAAGGAGCAGTTCTTC. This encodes CASMVTGAAKEQFF.

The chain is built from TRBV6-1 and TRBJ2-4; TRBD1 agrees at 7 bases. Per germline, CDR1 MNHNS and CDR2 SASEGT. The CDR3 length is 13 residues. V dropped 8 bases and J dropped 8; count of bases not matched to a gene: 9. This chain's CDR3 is CASGLKGAYIQYF. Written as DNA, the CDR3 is TGTGCCAGCGGCCTAAAGGGGGCGTACATTCAGTACTTC.

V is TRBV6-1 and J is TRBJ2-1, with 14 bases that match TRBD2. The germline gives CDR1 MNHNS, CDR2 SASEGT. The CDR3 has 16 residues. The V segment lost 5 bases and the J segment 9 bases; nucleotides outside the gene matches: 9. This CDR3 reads CASSPMGLAGAGEQFF. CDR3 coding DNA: TGTGCCAGCAGTCCCATGGGACTAGCGGGGGCAGGTGAGCAGTTCTTC.

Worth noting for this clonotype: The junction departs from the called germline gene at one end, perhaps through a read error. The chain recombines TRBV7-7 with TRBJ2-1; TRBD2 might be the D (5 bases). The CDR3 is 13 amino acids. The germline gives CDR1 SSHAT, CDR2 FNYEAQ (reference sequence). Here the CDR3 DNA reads TGTGCTAGCAGCTTAGGGCGGGCCCATGAGCAGTTCTTC. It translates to CASSLGRAHEQFF.

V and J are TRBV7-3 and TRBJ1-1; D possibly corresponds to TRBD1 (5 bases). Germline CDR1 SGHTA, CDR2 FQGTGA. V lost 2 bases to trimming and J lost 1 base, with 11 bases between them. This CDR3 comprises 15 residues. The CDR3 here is CASSLLGGRNTEAFF. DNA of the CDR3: TGTGCCAGCAGCTTATTGGGGGGAAGGAACACTGAAGCTTTCTTT.

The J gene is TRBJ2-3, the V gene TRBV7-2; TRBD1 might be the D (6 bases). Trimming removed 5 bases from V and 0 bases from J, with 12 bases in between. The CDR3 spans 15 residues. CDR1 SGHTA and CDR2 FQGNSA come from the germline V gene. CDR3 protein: CASSDPGASTDTQYF. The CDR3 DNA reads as TGTGCCAGCAGCGACCCAGGGGCTAGCACAGATACGCAGTATTTT.

CDR3 protein: CASSPQGATLGRYGYTF. The CDR3 DNA reads TGTGCCAGCAGCCCTCAGGGGGCAACCCTTGGGCGCTATGGCTACACCTTC. The V call is TRBV3-1, the J call TRBJ1-2; 8 bases map to TRBD1. Per the germline V gene, CDR1 is LGHDT and CDR2 is YNNKEL (reference sequence). V lost 4 bases, J lost 4 bases, and 14 bases stayed unmatched. CDR3 length: 17 amino acids.

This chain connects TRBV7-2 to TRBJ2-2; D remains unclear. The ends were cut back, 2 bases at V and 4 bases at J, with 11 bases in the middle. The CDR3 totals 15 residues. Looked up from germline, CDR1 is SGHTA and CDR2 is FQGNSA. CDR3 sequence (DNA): TGTGCCAGCAGCTTATTGACTGTAGCCACCGGGGAGCTGTTTTTT. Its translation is CASSLLTVATGELFF.

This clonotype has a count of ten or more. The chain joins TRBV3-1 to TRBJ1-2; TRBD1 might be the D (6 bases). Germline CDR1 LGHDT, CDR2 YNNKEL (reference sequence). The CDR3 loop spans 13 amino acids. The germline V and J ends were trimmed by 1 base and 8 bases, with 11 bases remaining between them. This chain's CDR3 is CASSQVRGLGYTF. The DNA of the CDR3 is TGTGCCAGCAGCCAAGTTCGGGGGCTCGGCTACACCTTC.

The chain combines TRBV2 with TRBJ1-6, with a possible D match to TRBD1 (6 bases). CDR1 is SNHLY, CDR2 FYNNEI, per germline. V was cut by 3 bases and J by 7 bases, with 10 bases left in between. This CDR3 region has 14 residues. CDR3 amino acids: CASSDRTVNSPLHF. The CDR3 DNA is TGTGCCAGCAGTGACAGGACAGTAAATTCACCCCTCCACTTT. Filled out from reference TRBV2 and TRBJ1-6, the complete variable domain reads EPEVTQTPSHQVTQMGQEVILRCVPISNHLYFYWYRQILGQKVEFLVSFYNNEISEKSEIFDDQFSVERPDGSNFTLKIRSTKLEDSAMYFCASSDRTVNSPLHFGNGTRLTVT.

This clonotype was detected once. The CDR3 DNA is TGTGCCAGCAGGCTCACAGGACGTCCAGAGACCCAGTACTTC. Amino acids: CASRLTGRPETQYF. This chain connects TRBV12-3 or TRBV12-4 to TRBJ2-5, with D maybe TRBD1 (5 bases). CDR3 length: 14 residues. With 6 bases removed from V and 4 bases from J, the gap between germline ends came to 15 bases.

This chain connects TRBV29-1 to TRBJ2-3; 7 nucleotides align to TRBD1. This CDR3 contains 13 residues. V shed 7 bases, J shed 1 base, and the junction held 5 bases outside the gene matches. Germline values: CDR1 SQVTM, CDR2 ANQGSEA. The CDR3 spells CSATGQRTDTQYF. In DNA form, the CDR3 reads TGCAGCGCGACGGGACAGCGCACAGATACGCAGTATTTT.

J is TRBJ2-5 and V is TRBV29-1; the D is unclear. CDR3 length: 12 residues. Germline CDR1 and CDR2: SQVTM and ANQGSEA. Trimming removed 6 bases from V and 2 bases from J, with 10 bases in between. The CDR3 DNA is TGCAGCGTGGCGGACGGTCAAGAGACCCAGTACTTC. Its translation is CSVADGQETQYF.

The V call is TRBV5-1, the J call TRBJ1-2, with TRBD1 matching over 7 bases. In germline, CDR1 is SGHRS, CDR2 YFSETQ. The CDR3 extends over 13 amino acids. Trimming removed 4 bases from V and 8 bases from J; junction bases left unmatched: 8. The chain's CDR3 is CASSQQGRRGYTF. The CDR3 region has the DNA TGCGCCAGCAGCCAACAGGGGAGGAGAGGCTACACCTTC.

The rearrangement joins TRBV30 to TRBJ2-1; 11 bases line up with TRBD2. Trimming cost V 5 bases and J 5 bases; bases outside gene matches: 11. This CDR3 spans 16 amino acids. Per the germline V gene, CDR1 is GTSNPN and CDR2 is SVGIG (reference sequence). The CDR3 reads CAWGGWGLAVNNEQFF. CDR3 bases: TGTGCCTGGGGGGGGTGGGGACTAGCGGTAAACAATGAGCAGTTCTTC.

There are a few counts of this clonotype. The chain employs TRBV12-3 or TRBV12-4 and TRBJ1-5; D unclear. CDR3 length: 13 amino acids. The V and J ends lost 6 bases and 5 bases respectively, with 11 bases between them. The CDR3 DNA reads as TGTGCCAGCAGCCTATCGAGCCATCAGCCCCAGCATTTT. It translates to CASSLSSHQPQHF.

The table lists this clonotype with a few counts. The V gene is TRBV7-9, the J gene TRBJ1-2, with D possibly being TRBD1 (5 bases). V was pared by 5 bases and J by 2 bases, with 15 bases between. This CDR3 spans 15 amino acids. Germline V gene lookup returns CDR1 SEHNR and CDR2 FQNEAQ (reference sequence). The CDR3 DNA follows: TGTGCCAGCAGCCTTTTCCTGACAGACAACTATGGCTACACCTTC. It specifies CASSLFLTDNYGYTF.

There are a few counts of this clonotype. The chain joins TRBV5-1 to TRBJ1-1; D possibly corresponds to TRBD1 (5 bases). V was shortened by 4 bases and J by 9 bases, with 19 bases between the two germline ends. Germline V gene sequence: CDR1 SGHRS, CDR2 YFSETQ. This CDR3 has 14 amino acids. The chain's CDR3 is CASSPRGGEGKAFF. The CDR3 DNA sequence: TGCGCCAGCAGCCCTCGCGGGGGGGAAGGAAAAGCTTTCTTT. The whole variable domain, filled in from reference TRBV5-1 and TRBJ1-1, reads KAGVTQTPRYLIKTRGQQVTLSCSPISGHRSVSWYQQTPGQGLQFLFEYFSETQRNKGNFPGRFSGRQFSNSRSEMNVSTLELGDSALYLCASSPRGGEGKAFFGQGTRLTVV.

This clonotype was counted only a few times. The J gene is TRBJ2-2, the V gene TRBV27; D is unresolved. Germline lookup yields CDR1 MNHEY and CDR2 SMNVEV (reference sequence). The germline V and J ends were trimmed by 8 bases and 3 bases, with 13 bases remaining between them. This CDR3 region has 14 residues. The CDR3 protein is CASGIVMDTGELFF. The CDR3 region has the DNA TGTGCCAGCGGGATTGTAATGGACACCGGGGAGCTGTTTTTT.

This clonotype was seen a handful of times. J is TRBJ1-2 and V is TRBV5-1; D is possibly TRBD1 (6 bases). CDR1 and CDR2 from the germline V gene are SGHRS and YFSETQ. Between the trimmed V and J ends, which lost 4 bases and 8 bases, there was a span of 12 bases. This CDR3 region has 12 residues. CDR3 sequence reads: CASSGQGTGYTF. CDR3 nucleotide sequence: TGCGCCAGCAGCGGGCAGGGGACCGGCTACACCTTC.

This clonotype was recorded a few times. The CDR3 loop is CASSPQGRANEKLFF. Written as DNA, the CDR3 is TGCGCCAGCAGCCCCCAGGGGAGGGCTAATGAAAAACTGTTTTTT. The V gene is TRBV5-1, the J gene TRBJ1-4; TRBD1 is a possible D gene (6 bases). In germline, CDR1 is SGHRS, CDR2 YFSETQ. Trimming took off 4 bases at V and 3 bases at J, with 13 bases between the two ends. This CDR3 comprises 15 residues.

Here the CDR3 reads CASSLEPRGQNTQYF. DNA for the CDR3: TGTGCCAGCAGTTTAGAGCCCCGAGGTCAGAATACGCAGTATTTT. This rearrangement joins TRBV27 to TRBJ2-3; D gene ambiguous. The V and J ends lost 2 bases and 7 bases respectively, with 16 bases between them. This CDR3 is 15 amino acids long. Germline V gene data show CDR1 as MNHEY and CDR2 as SMNVEV (reference sequence).

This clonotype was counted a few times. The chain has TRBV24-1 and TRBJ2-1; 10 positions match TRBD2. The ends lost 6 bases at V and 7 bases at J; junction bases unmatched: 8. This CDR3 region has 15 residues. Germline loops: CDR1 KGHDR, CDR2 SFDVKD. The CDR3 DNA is TGTGCCACCAGTCTAGCGGGAGTCATAGGGAATGAGCAGTTCTTC. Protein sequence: CATSLAGVIGNEQFF.

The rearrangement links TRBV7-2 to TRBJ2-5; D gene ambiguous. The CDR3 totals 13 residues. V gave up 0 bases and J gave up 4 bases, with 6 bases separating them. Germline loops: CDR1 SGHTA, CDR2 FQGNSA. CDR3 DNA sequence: TGTGCCAGCAGCTTAGCGGAGCTAGAGACCCAGTACTTC. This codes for CASSLAELETQYF.

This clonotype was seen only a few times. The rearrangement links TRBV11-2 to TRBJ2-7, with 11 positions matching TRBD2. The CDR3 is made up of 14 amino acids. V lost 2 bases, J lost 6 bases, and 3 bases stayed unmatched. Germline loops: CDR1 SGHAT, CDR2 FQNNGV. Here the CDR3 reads CASSLRLAGIEQYF. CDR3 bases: TGTGCCAGCAGCTTACGACTAGCGGGAATCGAGCAGTACTTC.

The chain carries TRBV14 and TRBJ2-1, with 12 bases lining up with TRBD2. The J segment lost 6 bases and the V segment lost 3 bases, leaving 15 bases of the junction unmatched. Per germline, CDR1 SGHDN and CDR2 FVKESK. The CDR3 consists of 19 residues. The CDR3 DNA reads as TGTGCCAGCAGCCAGGGGATCGGACTAGCGGGGTTTCGGGTCAATGAGCAGTTCTTC. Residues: CASSQGIGLAGFRVNEQFF.

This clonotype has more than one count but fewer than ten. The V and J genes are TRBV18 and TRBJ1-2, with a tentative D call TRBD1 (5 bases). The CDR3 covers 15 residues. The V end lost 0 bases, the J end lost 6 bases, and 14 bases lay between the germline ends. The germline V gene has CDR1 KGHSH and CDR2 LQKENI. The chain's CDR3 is CASSPPAGTEDGYTF. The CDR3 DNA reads TGTGCCAGCTCACCACCGGCCGGGACGGAGGATGGCTACACCTTC.